The source of this TCR beta chain is a study of patients and donors after allogeneic stem cell transplantation. This clonotype appeared a few times. A single record per CDR3 protein comes from TCRdb applying MiXCR to the RT-PCR reads. This sample has some 880,000 distinct CDR3 sequences; about 20% occur once, and the top ten carry around 6%. Material for sequencing was blood, either unsorted or a sorted T cell fraction (not recorded which). The sequence was obtained from a human donor who was either an allogeneic HSCT recipient or a stem cell or donor lymphocyte infusion donor (not recorded which). It is not recorded whose cells these are; they may come from a transplant donor.

The CDR3 spells CASSVGSLMNEQFF. CDR3 DNA sequence: TGTGCCAGCAGCGTAGGGTCCCTGATGAATGAGCAGTTCTTC. V gene TRBV9 combines with J gene TRBJ2-1; D not resolved. V was cut by 0 bases and J by 7 bases, with 11 bases left in between. This CDR3 comprises 14 residues. Germline lookup yields CDR1 SGDLS and CDR2 YYNGEE.